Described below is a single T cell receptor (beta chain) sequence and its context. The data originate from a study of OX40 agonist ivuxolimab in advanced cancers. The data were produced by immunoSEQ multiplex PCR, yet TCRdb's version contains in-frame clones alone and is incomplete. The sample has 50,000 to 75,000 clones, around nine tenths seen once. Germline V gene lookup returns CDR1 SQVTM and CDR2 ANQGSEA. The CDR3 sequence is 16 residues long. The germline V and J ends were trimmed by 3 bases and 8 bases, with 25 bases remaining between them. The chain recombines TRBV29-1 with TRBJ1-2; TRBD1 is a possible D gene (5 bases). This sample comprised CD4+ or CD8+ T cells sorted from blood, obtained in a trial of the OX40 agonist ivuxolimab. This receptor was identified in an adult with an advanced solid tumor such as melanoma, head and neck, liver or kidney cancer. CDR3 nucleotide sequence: TGCAGCGTTGAGGTTTTCGGCGGACATCGGGCTCGGGGCTACACCTTC. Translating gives CSVEVFGGHRARGYTF.